The 23 T cell receptor beta chains below all came from one sample that was sequenced in a study of blood T cell repertoires in COVID-19 (dated by TCRdb to about 2020). Library preparation was by the immunoSEQ multiplex PCR assay. As stored in TCRdb, this immuneACCESS dataset retains in-frame rearrangements with V and J assigned. A fraction of the clones does not appear; measured against another copy, unresolved V genes explain less than half of the discrepancy, and the remainder lacks a known reason. In all, the sample holds about 200,000 clones, and around 85% of those were seen once. The top ten clonotypes cover 0.7% to 0.85% of the sample. Sequences were obtained from peripheral blood. The source is a woman in her 70s with acute or convalescent COVID-19.

The V gene is TRBV27, the J gene TRBJ2-7; 7 bases fit TRBD1. CDR1 is MNHEY, CDR2 SMNVEV, per germline (reference sequence). The V gene end was trimmed by 2 bases and the J gene end by 0 bases; junction bases not matched to a gene: 4. This CDR3 contains 15 residues. The CDR3 DNA reads as TGTGCCAGCAGTTTAACTGACAGGGCCTCCTACGAGCAGTACTTC. Translation gives CASSLTDRASYEQYF.

The rearrangement links TRBV12-3 or TRBV12-4 to TRBJ2-7; perhaps TRBD2 as D (5 bases). The CDR3 sequence is 12 residues long. Trimming stripped 3 bases from V and 7 bases from J, with 10 bases between. In DNA form, the CDR3 reads TGTGCCAGCAGTTTTCTTAGGGAGGAGCAGTACTTC. The encoded protein is CASSFLREEQYF.

V and J are TRBV18 and TRBJ2-5; TRBD1 might be the D (6 bases). Germline CDR1 and CDR2: KGHSH and LQKENI. The V end was cut by 4 bases, the J end by 5 bases, with 17 bases between. This CDR3 is built from 15 residues. CDR3 DNA sequence: TGTGCCAGCTCACTCGGGACCTCTCAGGGGGAGACCCAGTACTTC. It yields the protein CASSLGTSQGETQYF. The full variable domain, in which reference TRBV18 and TRBJ2-5 provide the parts outside the CDR3, is NAGVMQNPRHLVRRRGQEARLRCSPMKGHSHVYWYRQLPEEGLKFMVYLQKENIIDESGMPKERFSAEFPKEGPSILRIQQVVRGDSAAYFCASSLGTSQGETQYFGPGTRLLVL.

This chain links TRBV6-2 or TRBV6-3 with TRBJ1-5, with D uncertain. Germline CDR1 and CDR2: MNHEY and SVGEGT. V shed 4 bases and J shed 0 bases, with 13 bases lying between them. The CDR3 length is 16 residues. CDR3 DNA: TGTGCCAGCAGTTCCTCTAGTGCGGGTAGCAATCAGCCCCAGCATTTT. Residues: CASSSSSAGSNQPQHF.

The chain is built from TRBV10-1 and TRBJ2-2; TRBD1 might be the D (5 bases). Looked up from germline, CDR1 is WNHNN and CDR2 is SYGVQD (reference sequence). This CDR3 is 14 amino acids long. The germline V and J ends were trimmed by 6 bases and 1 base, with 9 bases remaining between them. The CDR3 DNA follows: TGCGCCAGCAGGGGGCAAAGGAACACCGGGGAGCTGTTTTTT. It yields the protein CASRGQRNTGELFF.

The chain employs TRBV5-1 and TRBJ1-4; maybe TRBD1 (6 bases). V dropped 2 bases and J dropped 8 bases, with 13 bases sitting between them. Germline values: CDR1 SGHRS, CDR2 YFSETQ. The CDR3 extends over 14 amino acids. The chain's CDR3 is CASSLQGAGEKLFF. The CDR3 DNA reads TGCGCCAGCAGCTTACAGGGTGCCGGGGAAAAACTGTTTTTT.

V usage is TRBV5-1 and J usage is TRBJ1-4, with D perhaps matching TRBD1 (6 bases). The CDR3 runs to 17 residues. Germline CDR1 is SGHRS and CDR2 is YFSETQ. Trimming took off 0 bases at V and 4 bases at J, with 16 bases between the two ends. The CDR3 here is CASSLALSGDNNEKLFF. As DNA, the CDR3 is TGCGCCAGCAGCTTGGCCTTGTCAGGGGATAATAATGAAAAACTGTTTTTT.

This clone appeared a few times. The rearrangement uses TRBV4-2 and TRBJ1-1; D gene ambiguous. CDR1 and CDR2 from the germline V gene are LGHNA and YNFKEQ. V was pared by 4 bases and J by 5 bases, with 14 bases between. There are 14 residues in the CDR3. CDR3 protein: CASSPPAGWTEAFF. The CDR3 nucleotides are TGTGCCAGCAGCCCCCCGGCGGGTTGGACTGAAGCTTTCTTT.

The rearrangement links TRBV2 to TRBJ1-1, with unresolved D. Trimming took 7 bases from V and 4 from J, leaving 13 bases between them. This CDR3 has 13 amino acids. Looked up from germline, CDR1 is SNHLY and CDR2 is FYNNEI. CDR3 bases: TGTGCCAGCATGAGAGATGGAGGCACTGAAGCTTTCTTT. Translation: CASMRDGGTEAFF.

V and J are TRBV13 and TRBJ1-4; D is unresolved. The V gene lost 6 bases and the J gene lost 0 bases, with 11 bases spanning the gap. Germline CDR1 and CDR2: PRHDT and FYEKMQ (reference sequence). The CDR3 length is 15 residues. The CDR3 here is CASSNDSATNEKLFF. The CDR3 coding sequence is TGTGCCAGCAGTAACGACTCCGCAACTAATGAAAAACTGTTTTTT.

The V gene is TRBV5-5, the J gene TRBJ2-5, with 10 bases identical to TRBD1. J lost 5 bases, V lost 0 bases, and 7 bases had no gene match. This CDR3 is built from 16 residues. Germline V gene sequence: CDR1 SGHKS, CDR2 YYEKEE (reference sequence). This CDR3 is CASSLVTGGRGETQYF. The CDR3 nucleotides are TGTGCCAGCAGCTTGGTGACAGGGGGCAGGGGGGAGACCCAGTACTTC.

This clone has only one observation. Other DNA sequences in the sample encode the same CDR3. The J gene is TRBJ1-5, the V gene TRBV3-1 (or the pseudogene TRBV3-2); tentatively, D is TRBD1 (5 bases). Trimming left V 1 base short and J 1 base short, with 5 bases between. Per the germline V gene, CDR1 is LGHDT and CDR2 is YNNKEL (reference sequence). This CDR3 has 14 amino acids. The CDR3 nucleotides read TGTGCCAGCAGCCAAGGACAGAGCAATCAGCCCCAGCATTTT. This codes for CASSQGQSNQPQHF.

The gene calls are TRBV7-9 and TRBJ2-1; D call uncertain. Germline V lookup: CDR1 SEHNR, CDR2 FQNEAQ (reference sequence). V lost 1 base and J lost 4, with 11 bases in between. The CDR3 extends over 15 amino acids. CDR3 DNA sequence: TGTGCCAGCAGCTTAGGGGCAGCCCCATACAATGAGCAGTTCTTC. Residues: CASSLGAAPYNEQFF.

The chain is built from TRBV19 and TRBJ1-2, with D unresolved. CDR1 is LNHDA, CDR2 SQIVND, per germline (reference sequence). Trimming pared 1 base from V and 8 bases from J, leaving 11 bases between. The CDR3 runs to 13 residues. The CDR3 bases are TGTGCCAGTAGTATAGTACCGAGCGGCGGCTACACCTTC. Its protein is CASSIVPSGGYTF.

A note on this clone: Additional DNA sequences in this sample encode the identical CDR3. J is TRBJ1-6 and V is TRBV7-8; TRBD1 might be the D (5 bases). The CDR3 is made up of 18 amino acids. Germline V lookup: CDR1 SGHVS, CDR2 FQNEAQ. V shed 1 base and J shed 0 bases, with 13 bases lying between them. CDR3: CASSLVQGTSSYNSPLHF. CDR3 DNA: TGTGCCAGCAGCTTAGTCCAGGGAACAAGCTCCTATAATTCACCCCTCCACTTT.

This clone was detected once. This rearrangement joins TRBV3-1 (or the pseudogene TRBV3-2) to TRBJ2-3; tentative D call: TRBD1 (5 bases). The V gene's germline CDR1 is LGHDT and CDR2 YNNKEL (reference sequence). V dropped 2 bases and J dropped 4 bases, with 16 bases sitting between them. The CDR3 is 16 amino acids. The CDR3 loop is CASSQRVAGSPDTQYF. The CDR3 nucleotides read TGTGCCAGCAGCCAACGAGTGGCAGGGTCCCCAGATACGCAGTATTTT.

The chain joins TRBV7-9 to TRBJ2-1, with 8 bases aligning to TRBD2. CDR3 size: 17 residues. Germline trimming cut 5 bases from V and 7 bases from J; bases unmatched to any gene: 16. The germline V gene has CDR1 SEHNR and CDR2 FQNEAQ (reference sequence). For the CDR3, the DNA is TGTGCCAGCAGCCCTCCCACGAGAGCGGGAGTTAAGAATGAGCAGTTCTTC. Translation gives CASSPPTRAGVKNEQFF.

The rearrangement joins TRBV10-1 to TRBJ2-1; D possibly corresponds to TRBD2 (5 bases). Trimming removed 1 base from V and 0 bases from J, with 13 bases in between. The CDR3 spans 17 residues. Germline V gene data show CDR1 as WNHNN and CDR2 as SYGVQD (reference sequence). This CDR3 reads CASSEFRLPSSYNEQFF. CDR3 DNA sequence: TGCGCCAGCAGTGAGTTTCGACTACCCTCCTCCTACAATGAGCAGTTCTTC.

The CDR3 sequence is CASSGDNTYEQYF. In nucleotides, the CDR3 is TGCGCCAGCTCCGGGGATAACACCTACGAGCAGTACTTC. The genes are TRBV5-1 and TRBJ2-7; weak D call: TRBD2 (5 bases). Germline V gene lookup returns CDR1 SGHRS and CDR2 YFSETQ. V was cut by 7 bases and J by 2 bases, with 13 bases left in between. CDR3 length equals 13 residues. The full variable domain, in which reference TRBV5-1 and TRBJ2-7 provide the parts outside the CDR3, is KAGVTQTPRYLIKTRGQQVTLSCSPISGHRSVSWYQQTPGQGLQFLFEYFSETQRNKGNFPGRFSGRQFSNSRSEMNVSTLELGDSALYLCASSGDNTYEQYFGPGTRLTVT.

The rearrangement joins TRBV9 to TRBJ2-5, with D possibly TRBD1 on 6 matching bases. The length of the CDR3 is 15 residues. Germline V gene data show CDR1 as SGDLS and CDR2 as YYNGEE. Trimming pared 3 bases from V and 9 bases from J, leaving 21 bases between. This CDR3 reads CASSAAGTPNGAQYF. The CDR3 coding sequence is TGTGCCAGCAGCGCAGCCGGGACACCCAATGGGGCCCAGTACTTC.

This chain links TRBV6-2 or TRBV6-3 with TRBJ2-1; TRBD2 agrees at 12 bases. Germline loops: CDR1 MNHEY, CDR2 SVGEGT. The CDR3 is made up of 15 amino acids. After removal of 5 bases from V and 4 bases from J, the junction contained 3 bases not matched to a gene. In nucleotides, the CDR3 is TGTGCCAGCAGTCAGACTAGCGGGAGTTACAATGAGCAGTTCTTC. Its translation is CASSQTSGSYNEQFF.

The V call is TRBV4-2, the J call TRBJ1-1, with D maybe TRBD1 (5 bases). V was clipped by 1 base and J by 1 base, with 10 bases between them. The CDR3 contains 15 residues. CDR1 and CDR2 from the germline V gene are LGHNA and YNFKEQ. CDR3 in amino acids: CASSQVAGRNTEAFF. CDR3 DNA sequence: TGTGCCAGCAGCCAAGTGGCAGGGCGGAACACTGAAGCTTTCTTT.

V gene TRBV19 combines with J gene TRBJ2-1; 8 bases fit TRBD2. The V gene end was trimmed by 1 base and the J gene end by 12 bases; junction bases not matched to a gene: 11. This CDR3 contains 15 residues. Germline-derived CDR1 and CDR2 are LNHDA and SQIVND (reference sequence). CDR3 coding DNA: TGTGCCAGTAGTATAGTCGGGGGGGGCTTGTCTCGGCAGTTCTTC. This translates into CASSIVGGGLSRQFF.